The rows below give T cell receptor beta chains drawn from one sample of a study of blood T cells in healthy people across ages. TCRdb reprocessed the 5' RACE reads via MiXCR and lists one record per CDR3 protein. The sample lists around 990,000 distinct CDR3 sequences; about 25% were seen once. This sample also appeared in a second study, on T cells of mothers and their children.

The sequenced sample was blood. The receptors here all came from a girl aged 2-9 years in good health. Both conserved end residues are part of each CDR3. A D gene is named only where the DNA matches it firmly. Part of the rows lack a size; the others show once, few, many or a class for expanded clones.

d_gene	v_gene	j_gene	abundance	CDR3aa	CDR3nt
-	TRBV11-3	TRBJ1-1	-	CASSLSLDAEAFF	TGTGCCAGCAGCCTCAGTTTAGATGCTGAAGCTTTCTTT
-	TRBV27	TRBJ1-1	-	CASSLTASPEAFF	TGTGCCAGCAGTTTAACGGCGAGCCCTGAAGCTTTCTTT
TRBD1	TRBV4-2	TRBJ1-1	-	CASSQGVRGRNTEAFF	TGTGCCAGCAGCCAAGGGGTCAGGGGGAGGAACACTGAAGCTTTCTTT
TRBD1	TRBV9	TRBJ2-1	few	CASSVDGTEKYF	TGTGCCAGCAGCGTAGACGGGACAGAAAAGTACTTC
-	TRBV11-3	TRBJ2-1	-	CASTRLGDEQFF	TGTGCCAGCACTCGGTTGGGAGATGAGCAGTTCTTC
-	TRBV5-1	TRBJ1-2	few	CASSFDSLNGYTF	TGCGCCAGCAGCTTTGATAGTTTGAATGGCTACACCTTC
-	TRBV6-1	TRBJ2-1	few	CASSEGTVPNEQFF	TGTGCCAGCAGTGAAGGGACGGTGCCCAATGAGCAGTTCTTC
-	TRBV6-5	TRBJ1-4	-	CASSYNSWNEKLFF	TGTGCCAGCAGTTATAACAGTTGGAATGAAAAACTGTTTTTT
-	TRBV7-8	TRBJ2-1	-	CASSPQSFSYNEQFF	TGTGCCAGCAGCCCCCAGTCCTTCTCCTACAATGAGCAGTTCTTC
TRBD2	TRBV6-1	TRBJ2-7	-	CASRSGMTYEQYF	TGTGCCAGCAGGAGCGGGATGACCTACGAGCAGTACTTC
-	TRBV7-2	TRBJ1-2	few	CASSPVLSNYGYTF	TGTGCCAGCAGCCCGGTCCTTTCTAACTATGGCTACACCTTC
-	TRBV6-2/TRBV6-3	TRBJ2-7	many	CASSRSGAVDEQYF	TGTGCCAGCTCCAGAAGTGGGGCGGTTGACGAGCAGTACTTC
-	TRBV11-2	TRBJ2-5	-	CASSLDSAGEETQYF	TGTGCCAGCAGCTTAGACTCTGCAGGAGAAGAGACCCAGTACTTC
TRBD2	TRBV5-5	TRBJ2-1	-	CASSSGGYNERFF	TGTGCCAGCAGCTCGGGGGGGTACAATGAGCGGTTCTTC
-	TRBV15	TRBJ2-5	-	CATSRDQGQETQYF	TGTGCCACCAGCAGAGATCAAGGTCAGGAGACCCAGTACTTC
TRBD1	TRBV5-6	TRBJ1-4	-	CASSLGTGEFDEKLFF	TGTGCCAGCAGCTTGGGGACAGGGGAGTTCGATGAAAAACTGTTTTTT
TRBD2	TRBV7-2	TRBJ2-1	few	CASSLTTASGRAQYYEQFF	TGTGCCAGCAGCTTAACCACGGCTAGCGGGAGGGCCCAATACTATGAGCAGTTCTTC
TRBD1	TRBV20-1	TRBJ1-6	-	CSARDHDREDSPLHF	TGCAGTGCTAGAGATCATGACAGGGAGGATTCACCCCTCCACTTT
TRBD1	TRBV6-6	TRBJ2-3	-	CASILRQGRSDTQYF	TGTGCCAGCATCTTAAGACAGGGGAGGTCAGATACGCAGTATTTT
TRBD1	TRBV12-3/TRBV12-4	TRBJ1-1	-	CASRSRDRATRAFF	TGTGCCAGCAGATCCCGGGACAGGGCTACAAGAGCTTTCTTT
TRBD1	TRBV4-1	TRBJ2-7	many	CASSVGTGRYEQYF	TGCGCCAGCAGCGTCGGGACAGGGAGGTACGAGCAGTACTTC
-	TRBV11-2	TRBJ2-2	-	CASSSPVWYLNTGELFF	TGTGCCAGCAGCTCCCCGGTATGGTATCTGAACACCGGGGAGCTGTTTTTT
TRBD1	TRBV27	TRBJ2-7	few	CASSPDRDRAHEQYF	TGTGCCAGCAGTCCGGACCGGGACAGGGCCCACGAGCAGTACTTC
TRBD2	TRBV2	TRBJ2-2	few	CASSLLTGGTGELFF	TGTGCCAGCAGCCTTCTTACGGGGGGAACCGGGGAGCTGTTTTTT
-	TRBV10-3	TRBJ2-5	few	CAISEPRQIGGETQYF	TGTGCCATCAGTGAGCCGCGACAAATAGGCGGGGAGACCCAGTACTTC
-	TRBV5-1	TRBJ1-2	-	CASSLAGQQDYGYTF	TGCGCCAGCAGCTTGGCCGGGCAGCAGGACTATGGCTACACCTTC
-	TRBV29-1	TRBJ2-1	many	CSVEGRGNEQFF	TGCAGCGTTGAAGGTCGAGGAAATGAGCAGTTCTTC
-	TRBV4-1	TRBJ2-5	-	CASSQEAVAVGQETQYF	TGCGCCAGCAGCCAAGAGGCGGTAGCGGTGGGGCAGGAGACCCAGTACTTC
TRBD1	TRBV12-3/TRBV12-4	TRBJ1-2	once	CASSFATVWTGPSYTF	TGTGCCAGCAGTTTCGCGACAGTTTGGACAGGGCCGAGCTACACCTTC
-	TRBV7-6	TRBJ2-6	-	CASSLGTNRVREANVLTF	TGTGCCAGCAGCTTAGGGACCAACAGGGTCAGAGAGGCCAACGTCCTGACTTTC
-	TRBV7-9	TRBJ1-2	-	CASSLMWPAFYGYTF	TGTGCCAGCAGCTTAATGTGGCCGGCCTTCTATGGCTACACCTTC
-	TRBV20-1	TRBJ2-4	-	CSASDRSSGELAKNIQYF	TGCAGTGCTAGTGATCGTTCGTCAGGGGAACTAGCCAAAAACATTCAGTACTTC
-	TRBV12-3/TRBV12-4	TRBJ1-3	few	CASSGTLGAGNTIYF	TGTGCCAGCAGTGGGACCCTTGGCGCTGGAAACACCATATATTTT
-	TRBV7-3	TRBJ2-7	few	CASSLAPTGSYEQYF	TGTGCCAGCAGCTTGGCCCCCACGGGTTCCTACGAGCAGTACTTC
-	TRBV4-3	TRBJ2-1	few	CASSHRTTAWDEQFF	TGCGCCAGCAGCCACAGGACAACCGCCTGGGATGAGCAGTTCTTC
-	TRBV3-1	TRBJ1-3	few	CASSYRTPRSGNTIYF	TGTGCCAGCAGTTATAGGACACCACGCTCTGGAAACACCATATATTTT
-	TRBV9	TRBJ1-1	-	CASSVAGAPEAFF	TGTGCCAGCAGCGTAGCTGGGGCCCCTGAAGCTTTCTTT
-	TRBV7-2	TRBJ1-1	-	CASSLSANGDTEAFF	TGTGCCAGCAGCTTATCGGCCAATGGAGACACTGAAGCTTTCTTT
-	TRBV20-1	TRBJ1-6	-	CSASQANSPLHF	TGCAGTGCTAGCCAGGCTAATTCACCCCTCCACTTT
TRBD1	TRBV12-3/TRBV12-4	TRBJ1-2	few	CASSPSQTGAFNGYTF	TGTGCCAGCAGTCCCTCTCAGACAGGGGCCTTCAATGGCTACACCTTC
TRBD2	TRBV9	TRBJ2-1	few	CASSVTSGTFNEQFF	TGTGCCAGCAGCGTTACTAGCGGAACTTTCAATGAGCAGTTCTTC
-	TRBV20-1	TRBJ1-1	-	CSAIGGAEAFF	TGCAGTGCTATCGGAGGGGCTGAAGCTTTCTTT
TRBD2	TRBV4-2	TRBJ2-5	-	CASSHLLAVTQETQYF	TGTGCCAGCAGCCACCTCCTAGCGGTAACCCAAGAGACCCAGTACTTC
TRBD2	TRBV2	TRBJ2-5	few	CASSGLAGGAETQYF	TGTGCCAGCAGTGGCCTGGCGGGAGGGGCAGAGACCCAGTACTTC
TRBD2	TRBV28	TRBJ2-1	few	CASSLSGGTSVHNEQFF	TGTGCCAGCAGTTTATCGGGTGGGACTAGCGTACACAATGAGCAGTTCTTC
-	TRBV5-1	TRBJ2-2	-	CASSLAQGGSAGELFF	TGCGCCAGCAGCTTGGCTCAGGGGGGAAGCGCCGGGGAGCTGTTTTTT
-	TRBV5-6	TRBJ1-1	-	CASSLVSENTEAFF	TGTGCCAGCAGCTTGGTTTCAGAGAACACTGAAGCTTTCTTT
TRBD2	TRBV9	TRBJ2-1	-	CASSYGTRLGEQFF	TGTGCCAGCAGCTACGGGACTAGACTGGGTGAGCAGTTCTTC